This T cell receptor (beta chain) was obtained from a study of spatial heterogeneity in lung cancer. At the level of the study: Tumor regions showed TCR transcript counts that correlated strongly with a T cell module score from matched bulk RNA-seq. Regarding the study as a whole: Counts of expanded alpha and beta TCRs within tumors tracked the tumor nonsynonymous mutation count.

In its sample, this clonotype was seen many times. Its specificity is unknown. Time point reported: sample taken at primary tumor resection. The CDR3 consists of 14 residues. Germline lookup yields CDR1 SGHAT and CDR2 FQNNGV. V lost 5 bases, J lost 6 bases, and 7 bases stayed unmatched. TCRdb itself ran the 5' RACE reads through MiXCR, one entry per CDR3 protein. The data hold 18,000 or so distinct CDR3 sequences, with roughly 6.5% observed a single time. The starting material was lung tumor tissue, obtained at surgery. This clonotype originated in a female donor with early-stage non-small cell lung cancer. This sequence joins TRBV11-2 and TRBJ2-1, with TRBD2 identical over 7 bases. Here the CDR3 DNA reads TGTGCCAGCAGCCGACAAGCGGGATCCAATGAGCAGTTCTTC. It codes for CASSRQAGSNEQFF. Complete variable domain (other parts from reference TRBV11-2 and TRBJ2-1): EAGVAQSPRYKIIEKRQSVAFWCNPISGHATLYWYQQILGQGPKLLIQFQNNGVVDDSQLPKDRFSAERLKGVDSTLKIQPAKLEDSAVYLCASSRQAGSNEQFFGPGTRLTVL.